The 8 T cell receptor beta chains listed next were all sequenced from one sample in a study of blood T cell repertoires in COVID-19. Libraries were prepared by immunoSEQ multiplex PCR; TCRdb keeps only in-frame clonotypes and omits some of them. The table includes roughly 93,000 clones, over 75% detected once. The sequencing sample was made of peripheral blood. The receptors were gathered from a woman older than 75 with acute or convalescent COVID-19.

The gene calls are TRBV11-2 and TRBJ2-2, with a weak D call TRBD2 (7 bases). V was clipped by 5 bases and J by 3 bases, with 16 bases between them. This CDR3 contains 16 residues. Germline V gene data show CDR1 as SGHAT and CDR2 as FQNNGV. DNA of the CDR3: TGTGCCAGCAGCCAGAGGGGGGGCGCATACACCGGGGAGCTGTTTTTT. It is translated as CASSQRGGAYTGELFF.

V gene TRBV5-1 combines with J gene TRBJ1-6, with TRBD1 identical over 7 bases. CDR1 is SGHRS and CDR2 is YFSETQ in the germline V gene. The CDR3 spans 13 residues. With V trimmed by 5 bases and J by 8 bases, 4 bases remained unmatched. The DNA for the CDR3 is TGCGCCAGCAGAGGCACAGGGGATTCACCCCTCCACTTT. Amino acids: CASRGTGDSPLHF.

This clone was detected once. This sequence joins TRBV4-3 and TRBJ1-3; D is unresolved. Germline values: CDR1 LGHNA, CDR2 YSLEER. V lost 0 bases, J lost 0 bases, and 9 bases lay in between. The CDR3 covers 16 residues. For the CDR3, the DNA is TGCGCCAGCAGCCAAGATGCTCCAGGCTCTGGAAACACCATATATTTT. Translation: CASSQDAPGSGNTIYF.

This clone was recorded a few times. The chain's CDR3 is CAWSTSNTEAFF. CDR3 bases: TGTGCCTGGAGTACTTCGAACACTGAAGCTTTCTTT. V usage is TRBV30 and J usage is TRBJ1-1; D remains unclear. This CDR3 comprises 12 residues. Between the trimmed V and J ends, which lost 2 bases and 1 base, there was a span of 5 bases. Germline CDR1 GTSNPN, CDR2 SVGIG (reference sequence).

The chain has TRBV11-2 and TRBJ2-1; 7 nucleotides line up with TRBD1. The J segment lost 6 bases and the V segment lost 1 base, leaving 6 bases of the junction unmatched. The CDR3 has 15 amino acids. Germline V gene sequence: CDR1 SGHAT, CDR2 FQNNGV. CDR3 in DNA: TGTGCCAGCAGCTTAGCCGGGGACAGTCCCAATGAGCAGTTCTTC. Translation: CASSLAGDSPNEQFF.

The chain couples TRBV5-5 to TRBJ1-5, with 9 bases fitting TRBD1. The ends lost 4 bases at V and 8 bases at J; junction bases unmatched: 10. The CDR3 contains 15 residues. Germline values: CDR1 SGHKS, CDR2 YYEKEE (reference sequence). Here the CDR3 reads CASSTGTGRREPQHF. DNA of the CDR3: TGTGCCAGCAGCACCGGGACAGGGAGGCGTGAGCCCCAGCATTTT.

The genes are TRBV5-1 and TRBJ1-1; 8 bases match TRBD1. The germline V gene encodes CDR1 SGHRS and CDR2 YFSETQ. This CDR3 is built from 15 residues. V trimming: 4 bases; J trimming: 4 bases; junction bases outside the gene matches: 9. CDR3 protein: CASSTSQGDGTEAFF. CDR3 nucleotides: TGCGCCAGCAGCACCTCACAGGGGGACGGCACTGAAGCTTTCTTT.

This sequence joins TRBV20-1 and TRBJ2-3, with TRBD2 identical over 13 bases. The germline V gene encodes CDR1 DFQATT and CDR2 SNEGSKA (reference sequence). V lost 3 bases to trimming and J lost 3 bases; unmatched junction nucleotides: 9. The CDR3 length is 17 residues. This CDR3 reads CSASTSGGARRTDTQYF. The CDR3 DNA reads as TGCAGTGCTAGTACTAGCGGGGGGGCGAGAAGAACAGATACGCAGTATTTT.